This T cell receptor beta chain was identified during a study of T cells after yellow fever vaccination. This clonotype was seen a handful of times. Antigen unknown. Broader study findings: Highly abundant clonotypes carried over from the bulk population could end up in FACS-sorted repertoires as contaminants.

Generation of TCR cDNA used 5'RACE template switching (which added a universal primer site and UMIs). Using its own MiXCR run on the 5' RACE reads, TCRdb lists one record per CDR3 protein. The repertoire includes about 630,000 distinct CDR3 sequences, roughly an eighth of them detected once, and about 16% sits in the top ten. This receptor was taken from a man aged 25 to 45 who received the YFV17D yellow fever vaccine. Specimen: PBMCs, collected on the day of the yellow fever booster vaccination.

CDR3 region: CSVERSQGDKGDTQYF. CDR3 DNA sequence: TGCAGCGTTGAGCGAAGTCAGGGTGACAAGGGAGATACGCAGTATTTT. The V gene is TRBV29-1, the J gene TRBJ2-3, with a weak D call TRBD1 (5 bases). CDR1 is SQVTM, CDR2 ANQGSEA, per germline. CDR3 length: 16 residues. The ends were cut back, 3 bases at V and 5 bases at J, with 21 bases in the middle.